These 20 T cell receptor beta chains were sequenced from one sample in a study of persistence of HIV-infected CD4 T cells. Stimulation used 10 ug/mL lysate from CMV-infected fibroblasts. CD40L/CD69 double-negative CD45RO-high memory CD4+ T cells were collected. Sequencing used immunoSEQ version 4 in survey mode. Assay: immunoSEQ multiplex PCR; the TCRdb copy retains only in-frame clones and omits some. In the table there are tens of thousands of clones, about 80% of which are singletons. No antigens are known for them. Source: CD4+ T cells sorted from PBMCs after roughly 18-hour stimulation, taken from a patient who received antiretroviral therapy. Receptors originate from an adult woman with HIV who was CMV-seropositive.

The chain employs TRBV5-1 and TRBJ1-1, with 8 bases aligning to TRBD1. The CDR3 runs to 16 residues. CDR1 SGHRS and CDR2 YFSETQ come from the germline V gene. The V gene end was trimmed by 3 bases and the J gene end by 5 bases; junction bases not matched to a gene: 12. The CDR3 loop is CASSSLAGGAGTEAFF. In DNA, the CDR3 is TGCGCCAGCAGCTCCTTAGCAGGGGGCGCGGGAACTGAAGCTTTCTTT.

V gene TRBV7-3 combines with J gene TRBJ2-2; TRBD2 agrees at 8 bases. The V and J ends lost 11 bases and 7 bases, in that order; junction bases with no gene match: 12. Germline lookup yields CDR1 SGHTA and CDR2 FQGTGA. The length of the CDR3 is 14 residues. The CDR3 sequence is CASRREVGSGELFF. As DNA, the CDR3 is TGTGCCTCCCGGCGGGAGGTGGGGAGCGGGGAGCTGTTTTTT. Complete variable domain (other parts from reference TRBV7-3 and TRBJ2-2): GAGVSQTPSNKVTEKGKYVELRCDPISGHTALYWYRQSLGQGPEFLIYFQGTGAADDSGLPNDRFFAVRPEGSVSTLKIQRTERGDSAVYLCASRREVGSGELFFGEGSRLTVL.

Comment on this clone: Other DNA sequences from this sample encode an identical CDR3 as well. This chain uses TRBV5-1 with TRBJ2-1; the match to TRBD2 covers 13 bases. The CDR3 is 16 residues long. J gave up 6 bases and V 0 bases, and 3 bases lay outside the gene matches. Germline values: CDR1 SGHRS, CDR2 YFSETQ. The CDR3 sequence: CASSLELAGGLNEQFF. The CDR3 nucleotides are TGCGCCAGCAGCTTGGAACTAGCGGGGGGGCTCAATGAGCAGTTCTTC.

This clone is medium-sized within its sample. V is TRBV5-4 and J is TRBJ2-2, with a possible D match to TRBD1 (6 bases). Germline CDR1 reads SGHNT; CDR2 reads YYREEE (reference sequence). The CDR3 runs 14 residues. Between the trimmed V and J ends, which lost 0 bases and 7 bases, there was a span of 10 bases. CDR3 nucleotide sequence: TGTGCCAGCAGCTTGGACAGGGCTATCGGGGAGCTGTTTTTT. Amino acids: CASSLDRAIGELFF. Looking up the rest from reference TRBV5-4 and TRBJ2-2 gives the full variable domain: ETGVTQSPTHLIKTRGQQVTLRCSSQSGHNTVSWYQQALGQGPQFIFQYYREEENGRGNFPPRFSGLQFPNYSSELNVNALELDDSALYLCASSLDRAIGELFFGEGSRLTVL.

V usage is TRBV6-6 and J usage is TRBJ1-1, with D maybe TRBD1 (6 bases). The CDR3 consists of 13 residues. V was shortened by 4 bases and J by 1 base, with 7 bases between the two germline ends. The germline V gene encodes CDR1 MNHNY and CDR2 SVGAGI (reference sequence). CDR3 nucleotide sequence: TGTGCCAGCAGTTCGACAGGGAACACTGAAGCTTTCTTT. It is translated as CASSSTGNTEAFF.

The V call is TRBV3-1 (or the pseudogene TRBV3-2), the J call TRBJ2-5, with 10 bases identical to TRBD2. There are 15 residues in the CDR3. Per the germline V gene, CDR1 is LGHDT and CDR2 is YNNKEL (reference sequence). With 4 bases clipped from V and 1 base from J, the junction kept 3 bases outside the gene matches. The CDR3 loop is CASSLLAGGQETQYF. The DNA for the CDR3 is TGTGCCAGCAGCCTTTTAGCGGGGGGCCAAGAGACCCAGTACTTC.

The chain is built from TRBV18 and TRBJ1-2; 9 bases agree with TRBD1. The CDR3 runs to 17 residues. The germline gives CDR1 KGHSH, CDR2 LQKENI. V shed 4 bases and J 4 bases; nucleotides not matched to a gene: 13. For the CDR3, the DNA is TGTGCCAGCTCACGTCCCGGGACAGGGCTGGGGTCCTATGGCTACACCTTC. Its protein product is CASSRPGTGLGSYGYTF.

V and J are TRBV2 and TRBJ2-3; 7 bases map to TRBD2. This CDR3 is 14 amino acids long. Trimming removed 7 bases from V and 1 base from J; junction bases left unmatched: 5. Germline CDR1 reads SNHLY; CDR2 reads FYNNEI. This CDR3 is CASIPSGRTDTQYF. CDR3 in DNA: TGTGCCAGCATCCCTAGCGGACGCACAGATACGCAGTATTTT. The whole variable domain, filled in from reference TRBV2 and TRBJ2-3, reads EPEVTQTPSHQVTQMGQEVILRCVPISNHLYFYWYRQILGQKVEFLVSFYNNEISEKSEIFDDQFSVERPDGSNFTLKIRSTKLEDSAMYFCASIPSGRTDTQYFGPGTRLTVL.

The rearrangement links TRBV19 to TRBJ2-2, with 11 nucleotides matching TRBD1. The ends lost 3 bases at V and 7 bases at J; junction bases unmatched: 7. The CDR3 runs 16 residues. CDR1 and CDR2 from the germline V gene are LNHDA and SQIVND (reference sequence). Here the CDR3 reads CASSILGQGVGGELFF. The CDR3, as DNA: TGTGCCAGTAGTATTTTGGGACAGGGGGTCGGCGGGGAGCTGTTTTTT.

The chain uses TRBV9 and TRBJ1-2; D call uncertain. CDR3 length: 14 amino acids. The V end was cut by 4 bases, the J end by 8 bases, with 18 bases between. Germline CDR1 is SGDLS and CDR2 is YYNGEE. DNA for the CDR3: TGTGCCAGCAGCCAAGGGTCCCCGGGGTTAGGCTACACCTTC. Its protein product is CASSQGSPGLGYTF.

The gene calls are TRBV11-2 and TRBJ2-7; tentative D call: TRBD2 (7 bases). The CDR3 extends over 13 amino acids. Per the germline V gene, CDR1 is SGHAT and CDR2 is FQNNGV. The germline V and J ends were trimmed by 5 bases and 7 bases, with 15 bases remaining between them. CDR3 sequence: CASSPEGGGEQYF. CDR3 nucleotide sequence: TGTGCCAGCAGCCCAGAGGGGGGGGGAGAGCAGTACTTC.

The gene calls are TRBV24-1 and TRBJ1-2, with a possible D match to TRBD1 (5 bases). The CDR3 runs to 13 residues. Germline V lookup: CDR1 KGHDR, CDR2 SFDVKD. Between the trimmed V and J ends, which lost 6 bases and 6 bases, there was a span of 13 bases. The DNA of the CDR3 is TGTGCCACCAGTACAGGAGATTTTAATGGCTACACCTTC. Its protein product is CATSTGDFNGYTF.

DNA of the CDR3: TGTGCCACCAGTGAGACAGGGGGTGGTGGTGGCTACACCTTC. Protein product: CATSETGGGGGYTF. This chain connects TRBV24-1 to TRBJ1-2; 9 bases align to TRBD1. The V gene end was trimmed by 4 bases and the J gene end by 7 bases; junction bases not matched to a gene: 6. Germline CDR1 KGHDR, CDR2 SFDVKD. The CDR3 has 14 amino acids.

The chain combines TRBV15 with TRBJ1-6; D gene uncertain. Deletions cut 5 bases from V and 13 bases from J, with 12 bases between. Germline V gene sequence: CDR1 LNHNV, CDR2 YYDKDF (reference sequence). The CDR3 totals 12 residues. This chain's CDR3 is CATSSGIYPLHF. In nucleotides, the CDR3 is TGTGCCACCAGCTCCGGCATTTATCCCCTCCACTTT.

This rearrangement joins TRBV19 to TRBJ1-2; D call uncertain. Trimming cost V 0 bases and J 7 bases, with 9 bases left between them. Per germline, CDR1 LNHDA and CDR2 SQIVND (reference sequence). This CDR3 contains 13 residues. This CDR3 is CASSIDLASGYTF. The CDR3, as DNA: TGTGCCAGTAGTATAGATTTAGCCAGTGGCTACACCTTC.

The chain recombines TRBV6-5 with TRBJ2-4; D ambiguous. V was shortened by 0 bases and J by 0 bases, with 9 bases between the two germline ends. CDR1 is MNHEY and CDR2 is SVGAGI in the germline V gene. The length of the CDR3 is 16 residues. CDR3 nucleotide sequence: TGTGCCAGCAGTTACTCTCTCAATATAGCCAAAAACATTCAGTACTTC. Translating gives CASSYSLNIAKNIQYF.

This chain links TRBV12-3 or TRBV12-4 with TRBJ2-3; D gene ambiguous. This CDR3 has 11 amino acids. The V end lost 2 bases, the J end lost 6 bases, and 3 bases lay between the germline ends. CDR3 residues: CASSLMDTQYF. In DNA form, the CDR3 reads TGTGCCAGCAGTTTAATGGATACGCAGTATTTT.

The CDR3 DNA is TGTGCCAGCAGCTGGACGACAGGGACAAATCAGCCCCAGCATTTT. Its translation is CASSWTTGTNQPQHF. V is TRBV5-5 and J is TRBJ1-5; the match to TRBD1 covers 7 bases. This CDR3 has 15 amino acids. The V and J ends lost 3 bases and 4 bases, in that order; junction bases with no gene match: 7. CDR1 is SGHKS, CDR2 YYEKEE, per germline (reference sequence).

V and J are TRBV30 and TRBJ1-6; D is uncertain. This CDR3 spans 14 amino acids. The V and J ends lost 7 bases and 5 bases respectively, with 15 bases between them. Looked up from germline, CDR1 is GTSNPN and CDR2 is SVGIG (reference sequence). CDR3 sequence: CAFRRTQDNSPLHF. CDR3 coding DNA: TGTGCCTTCCGTCGCACCCAGGATAATTCACCCCTCCACTTT.

The CDR3 spells CASSPTGNYEQYF. The CDR3 nucleotides are TGCGCCAGTTCCCCGACAGGCAACTACGAGCAGTACTTC. The chain employs TRBV5-1 and TRBJ2-7; possible D gene TRBD1, 6 bases. The CDR3 has 13 residues. Between the trimmed V and J ends, which lost 8 bases and 3 bases, there was a span of 15 bases. Germline-derived CDR1 and CDR2 are SGHRS and YFSETQ.